The T cell receptor beta chain described here comes from a study of blood T cell repertoires in COVID-19. Overall study context: Some COVID-19 samples were acute and others convalescent; all came from the United States, Italy and Spain. PBMCs, B-cell-depleted T cells, or T cells provided the cDNA or gDNA that made up the material.

How the authors handled the data: By means of reference gene primer amplification, nucleated cell counts were estimated. Libraries were prepared by immunoSEQ multiplex PCR; TCRdb keeps only in-frame clonotypes and omits some of them. The V and J calls and clone size were taken over from that table, and D and trimming were inferred from the DNA. The data show 95,000 to 150,000 clones, about four fifths seen once. CDR3 length equals 13 residues. Germline V gene data show CDR1 as MNHEY and CDR2 as SVGAGI. V was pared by 8 bases and J by 6 bases, with 13 bases between. The source of this sequence is a man aged 60-69 years with active or convalescent COVID-19. The chain joins TRBV6-5 to TRBJ1-4; D is unclear. Sequenced: peripheral blood. As DNA, the CDR3 is TGTGCCAGCCTAGTTAACGCGGATGAAAAACTGTTTTTT. It codes for CASLVNADEKLFF.